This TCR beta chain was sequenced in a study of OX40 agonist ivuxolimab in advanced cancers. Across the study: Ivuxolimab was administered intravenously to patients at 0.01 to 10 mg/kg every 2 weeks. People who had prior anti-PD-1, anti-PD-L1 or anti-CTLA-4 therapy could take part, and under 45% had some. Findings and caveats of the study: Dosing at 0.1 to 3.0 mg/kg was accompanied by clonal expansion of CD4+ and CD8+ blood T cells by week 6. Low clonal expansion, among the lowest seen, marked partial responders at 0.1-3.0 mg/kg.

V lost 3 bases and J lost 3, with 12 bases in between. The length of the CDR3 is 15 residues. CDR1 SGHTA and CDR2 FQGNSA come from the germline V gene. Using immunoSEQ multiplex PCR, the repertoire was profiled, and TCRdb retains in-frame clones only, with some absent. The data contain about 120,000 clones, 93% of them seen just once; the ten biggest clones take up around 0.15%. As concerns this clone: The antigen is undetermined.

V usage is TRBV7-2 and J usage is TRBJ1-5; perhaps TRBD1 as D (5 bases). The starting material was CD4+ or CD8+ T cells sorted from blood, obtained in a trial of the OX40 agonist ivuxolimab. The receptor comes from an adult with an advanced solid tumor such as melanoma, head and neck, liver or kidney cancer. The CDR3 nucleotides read TGTGCCAGCAGCTTGGTCGACAGCCTCAATCAGCCCCAGCATTTT. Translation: CASSLVDSLNQPQHF.